Presented here are 18 T cell receptor beta chains from one specimen sequenced in a study of neurological immune-mediated disorders. TCRdb ran MiXCR on the 5' RACE reads and lists one entry per CDR3 protein. The sample has tens of thousands of distinct CDR3 sequences, approximately 4.6% seen once. Time point of the sample: longitudinal time-point 3. Sequenced sample: PBMCs. Every receptor here comes from a woman aged 55-70 years with multiple sclerosis.

The sample holds many counts of this clonotype. This sequence joins TRBV7-9 and TRBJ2-7; D gene uncertain. The germline V gene has CDR1 SEHNR and CDR2 FQNEAQ (reference sequence). This CDR3 spans 16 amino acids. Trimming pared 0 bases from V and 0 bases from J, leaving 12 bases between. CDR3 sequence: CASSLARSGSSYEQYF. CDR3 in DNA: TGTGCCAGCAGCTTAGCCCGGTCGGGTAGCTCCTACGAGCAGTACTTC.

This clonotype was detected many times. The CDR3 region has the DNA TGTGCCAGCAGCAGGACGGTTTCCTACGAGCAGTACTTC. This gives the protein CASSRTVSYEQYF. The chain employs TRBV12-3 or TRBV12-4 and TRBJ2-7; D is unclear. This CDR3 region has 13 residues. V gave up 6 bases and J gave up 1 base, with 10 bases separating them.

The genes are TRBV6-2 or TRBV6-3 and TRBJ1-1, with D unclear. Deletions cut 10 bases from V and 0 bases from J, with 12 bases between. Germline-derived CDR1 and CDR2 are MNHEY and SVGEGT. This CDR3 is 13 amino acids long. CDR3 nucleotide sequence: TGTGCCAACACGGCAGAAATGAACACTGAAGCTTTCTTT. Protein sequence: CANTAEMNTEAFF.

This clonotype occurred a few times. This could be a read error, since a much larger clone is one nucleotide away. J is TRBJ2-7 and V is TRBV30; D may be TRBD2 (6 bases). There are 11 residues in the CDR3. Germline values: CDR1 GTSNPN, CDR2 SVGIG (reference sequence). The CDR3 spells CALSLAGEQYF. The CDR3 DNA reads as TGTGCCTTGAGTTTGGCGGGAGAGCAGTACTTC. The whole variable domain, filled in from reference TRBV30 and TRBJ2-7, reads SQTIHQWPATLVQPVGSPLSLECTVEGTSNPNLYWYRQAAGRGLQLLFYSVGIGQISSEVPQNLSASRPQDRQFILSSKKLLLSDSGFYLCALSLAGEQYFGPGTRLTVT.

This clonotype was counted many times. This chain uses TRBV29-1 with TRBJ1-1; tentatively, D is TRBD1 (6 bases). Germline CDR1 reads SQVTM; CDR2 reads ANQGSEA. This CDR3 contains 13 residues. V lost 7 bases and J lost 7, with 19 bases in between. CDR3 in amino acids: CSGGRRGTLEAFF. For the CDR3, the DNA is TGCAGCGGCGGGAGGAGGGGGACCCTTGAAGCTTTCTTT. The full variable domain, with the rest looked up from reference TRBV29-1 and TRBJ1-1, is SAVISQKPSRDICQRGTSLTIQCQVDSQVTMMFWYRQQPGQSLTLIATANQGSEATYESGFVIDKFPISRPNLTFSTLTVSNMSPEDSSIYLCSGGRRGTLEAFFGQGTRLTVV.

This clonotype was found many times. This chain uses TRBV3-1 with TRBJ1-1; 8 nucleotides agree with TRBD1. The CDR3 covers 15 residues. Germline V lookup: CDR1 LGHDT, CDR2 YNNKEL (reference sequence). The J segment lost 4 bases and the V segment lost 4 bases, leaving 8 bases of the junction unmatched. The CDR3 DNA is TGTGCCAGCAGCCCCTCGGACAGGGCGGGCACTGAAGCTTTCTTT. Encoded protein: CASSPSDRAGTEAFF.

This clonotype was observed at least ten times. The CDR3 DNA follows: TGTGCCAGCAGCAAAGACAGGGGGCTGTACAATGAGCAGTTCTTC. This sequence encodes CASSKDRGLYNEQFF. The chain employs TRBV6-5 and TRBJ2-1; TRBD1 matches at 10 bases. With 6 bases clipped from V and 4 bases from J, the junction kept 6 bases outside the gene matches. The CDR3 extends over 15 amino acids. The germline V gene encodes CDR1 MNHEY and CDR2 SVGAGI.

Ten or more counts support this clonotype. The rearrangement joins TRBV11-3 to TRBJ2-2, with D unresolved. The V gene lost 6 bases and the J gene lost 7 bases, with 9 bases spanning the gap. Germline CDR1 is SGHNT and CDR2 is YENEEA. This CDR3 is built from 12 residues. The CDR3 protein is CASSVVGGELFF. For the CDR3, the DNA is TGTGCCAGCAGTGTTGTGGGCGGGGAGCTGTTTTTT. Variable domain in full (rest from reference TRBV11-3 and TRBJ2-2): EAGVVQSPRYKIIEKKQPVAFWCNPISGHNTLYWYLQNLGQGPELLIRYENEEAVDDSQLPKDRFSAERLKGVDSTLKIQPAELGDSAVYLCASSVVGGELFFGEGSRLTVL.

Details on this clonotype: The germline gene is not matched at one end of the junction; a read error may be the cause. This chain connects TRBV12-3 or TRBV12-4 to TRBJ2-3; TRBD2 matches at 7 bases. This CDR3 is 18 amino acids long. The CDR3 here is CASSLVTGSAGVTDTQYF. The CDR3 DNA follows: TGTGCCAGCAGTTTGGTAACGGGGTCCGCGGGGGTCACAGACACGCAGTATTTT.

This clonotype has a count of ten or more. The V and J genes are TRBV12-5 and TRBJ2-1; D uncertain. The germline V gene encodes CDR1 LGHNT and CDR2 FRNRAP. V lost 3 bases to trimming and J lost 10 bases, with 10 bases between them. The CDR3 extends over 12 amino acids. The DNA for the CDR3 is TGTGCTAGTGGTTTACAGCCCTTCGAGCAGTTCTTC. Translating gives CASGLQPFEQFF.

This clonotype was seen many times. The rearrangement uses TRBV6-2 or TRBV6-3 and TRBJ2-1, with no clear D. Germline loops: CDR1 MNHEY, CDR2 SVGEGT. The germline V and J ends were trimmed by 7 bases and 4 bases, with 11 bases remaining between them. This CDR3 is 13 amino acids long. CDR3 nucleotides: TGTGCCAGCATAGCCCGACCGTACAATGAGCAGTTCTTC. It codes for CASIARPYNEQFF.

This clonotype was seen at least ten times. J is TRBJ1-6 and V is TRBV9; TRBD1 might be the D (5 bases). In germline, CDR1 is SGDLS, CDR2 YYNGEE. Trimming left V 4 bases short and J 7 bases short, with 15 bases between. This CDR3 is 15 amino acids long. The CDR3 spells CASSPRSGWNSPLHF. DNA of the CDR3: TGTGCCAGCAGCCCCCGCTCAGGGTGGAATTCACCCCTCCACTTT.

This clonotype was detected ten times or more. This chain links TRBV11-2 with TRBJ1-5; possible D gene TRBD1, 5 bases. Looked up from germline, CDR1 is SGHAT and CDR2 is FQNNGV. V was trimmed by 5 bases and J by 2 bases, leaving 10 bases between them. The CDR3 contains 14 residues. Here the CDR3 DNA reads TGTGCCAGCAGCCAGACGGGGGGCAATCAGCCCCAGCATTTT. Its translation: CASSQTGGNQPQHF.

Many counts were recorded for this clonotype. V is TRBV12-3 or TRBV12-4 and J is TRBJ2-2; the D call may be TRBD1 or TRBD2 (5 bases each). The CDR3 length is 14 residues. V lost 5 bases and J 7 bases, leaving 14 bases between the germline ends. The CDR3 coding sequence is TGTGCCAGCAGTATGGACGGGACCCACGGGGAGCTGTTTTTT. Amino acid sequence: CASSMDGTHGELFF.

This clonotype has a count of ten or more. DNA for the CDR3: TGCGCCAGCAGCTTGTGGGGGAACACTGAAGCTTTCTTT. Its protein is CASSLWGNTEAFF. The chain recombines TRBV5-1 with TRBJ1-1; D gene unclear. Germline V gives CDR1 SGHRS, CDR2 YFSETQ. The CDR3 is 13 residues long. Trimming stripped 1 base from V and 1 base from J, with 5 bases between.

This clonotype was picked up many times. V and J are TRBV5-1 and TRBJ2-1, with 8 bases matching TRBD1. V trimming: 4 bases; J trimming: 12 bases; junction bases outside the gene matches: 6. Germline lookup yields CDR1 SGHRS and CDR2 YFSETQ. The CDR3 sequence is 12 residues long. For the CDR3, the DNA is TGCGCCAGCAGCGTGGACAGGGTTAGGCAGTTCTTC. Translation gives CASSVDRVRQFF.

At least ten counts were recorded for this clonotype. This sequence joins TRBV5-5 and TRBJ1-2; D not certain. The CDR3 has 17 residues. With 7 bases removed from V and 7 bases from J, the gap between germline ends came to 29 bases. Germline V gene data show CDR1 as SGHKS and CDR2 as YYEKEE (reference sequence). CDR3 loop: CASVSSEGKYLLGGYTF. CDR3 DNA: TGTGCCAGCGTCTCGTCGGAAGGAAAGTATCTCCTCGGTGGCTACACCTTC.

This clonotype appeared many times. V usage is TRBV7-6 and J usage is TRBJ2-2; either TRBD1 or TRBD2 may fit D (7 bases each). The CDR3 has 17 residues. Trimming cost V 6 bases and J 6 bases, with 23 bases left between them. The germline V gene encodes CDR1 SGHVS and CDR2 FNYEAQ. CDR3 in DNA: TGTGCCAGCAGTTTAAAGTCGACTAGCCAGGGGGCCGGGGAGCTGTTTTTT. Translation gives CASSLKSTSQGAGELFF.